This T cell receptor beta chain was found in a study of cytomegalovirus exposure and HLA in healthy donors. Amplification used 60 Vbeta primers and 13 Jbeta primers. Sequencing was performed with immunoSEQ multiplex PCR; in TCRdb, only in-frame clones are kept and a portion is missing. The data hold about 160,000 clones, with about three quarters observed a single time. Study-wide findings and caveats: In all likelihood, a cluster of highly shared sequence variants was a sequencing artifact. It was only CMV serostatus that was available as immune exposure information.

In the case of this clone: Its target is not known.

The study sampled nominally healthy donors, though unrecorded immune exposures were likely. The germline V and J ends were trimmed by 7 bases and 0 bases, with 13 bases remaining between them. The length of the CDR3 is 15 residues. In germline, CDR1 is MNHEY, CDR2 SVGAGI. The TCR sequence derives from a female donor in good health and CMV-seronegative. The chain has TRBV6-5 and TRBJ2-1; D might be TRBD2 (6 bases). Sequenced input: PBMCs. The CDR3 sequence is CASKVPGVSYNEQFF. CDR3 nucleotide sequence: TGTGCCAGCAAAGTTCCGGGGGTCTCCTACAATGAGCAGTTCTTC.